This TCR beta chain is drawn from a study of OX40 agonist ivuxolimab in advanced cancers. Across the whole study: The study treated patients with ivuxolimab, an agonistic anti-OX40 (CD134) antibody. A mean age of approximately 64 years, range roughly 20 to 79, was recorded, and roughly 83% were male.

For this clone: The sample has other DNA sequences that encode this CDR3 too.

This CDR3 contains 13 residues. The germline V gene has CDR1 MDHEN and CDR2 SYDVKM. Trimming at V came to 6 bases and at J to 6 bases, leaving 7 bases not matched to a gene. On cycle 4 day 1 and cycle 7 day 1, as well as at baseline, blood was sampled. Libraries were prepared by immunoSEQ multiplex PCR; TCRdb keeps only in-frame clonotypes and omits some of them. Seen here are about 5,000 clones, about 70% observed once, and the top ten hold under 75%. The chain recombines TRBV28 with TRBJ1-1; TRBD1 matches 7 bases. This TCR was recovered from an adult with an advanced solid tumor such as melanoma, head and neck, liver or kidney cancer. Sequencing used CD4+ or CD8+ T cells sorted from blood, obtained in a trial of the OX40 agonist ivuxolimab. CDR3 amino acids: CASRLTGYSEAFF. The CDR3 bases are TGTGCCAGCAGATTGACAGGGTACTCTGAAGCTTTCTTT.